This T cell receptor beta chain was sequenced during a study of cytomegalovirus exposure and HLA in healthy donors. Study background: Unique TCRs from HLA-typed donors, 70 million to 100 million of them, were held in an early data release.

The germline V gene encodes CDR1 MNHNY and CDR2 SVGAGI (reference sequence). The CDR3 spans 13 residues. Germline trimming cut 7 bases from V and 7 bases from J; bases unmatched to any gene: 2. Use of 60 Vbeta and 13 Jbeta primers characterized the PCR. Profiled with immunoSEQ multiplex PCR; TCRdb holds only in-frame clones, not every one. The listing records roughly 50,000 clones. Sequencing was carried out using PBMCs. The TCR was taken from a woman aged 40-49 years in good health and CMV-seronegative. The V call is TRBV6-6, the J call TRBJ2-4; 12 bases fit TRBD1. CDR3 DNA sequence: TGTGCCAGCATGGGGACAGGGGGCAACATTCAGTACTTC. Its translation: CASMGTGGNIQYF.